In this sample, the clone carrying this T cell receptor (beta chain) turned up once. These data are taken from a study of OX40 agonist ivuxolimab in advanced cancers. Study-wide background: The drug used for patients, ivuxolimab, was an agonistic anti-OX40 (CD134) antibody.

V lost 0 bases to trimming and J lost 11 bases, with 15 bases between them. This CDR3 has 14 amino acids. CDR1 and CDR2 from the germline V gene are LGHNA and YNFKEQ. Sequenced by immunoSEQ multiplex PCR; TCRdb stores in-frame clones only, minus some. Among about 76,000 clones listed, 85% were seen once. This TCR was sampled from an adult with an advanced solid tumor such as melanoma, head and neck, liver or kidney cancer. The V gene is TRBV4-2, the J gene TRBJ2-3; possibly TRBD1 or TRBD2 for D (5 bases each). Source: CD4+ or CD8+ T cells sorted from blood, taken in a trial of the OX40 agonist ivuxolimab. The CDR3 DNA reads as TGTGCCAGCAGCCAAGATGGGGCGACCCGGGGGCAGTATTTT. This codes for CASSQDGATRGQYF.